This T cell receptor (beta chain) emerged from a study of blood T cell repertoires in COVID-19. For the study at large: COVID-19 samples from acute and convalescent phases originated in the United States, Italy and Spain.

Only in-frame clones appear in the TCRdb table, and some are missing; sequencing was by immunoSEQ multiplex PCR. The data contain about 36,000 clones, about nine tenths of them seen just once; the ten biggest clones take up roughly 5.2%. Input material: peripheral blood. The TCR was taken from a human donor in a cohort sampled during active COVID-19.

As DNA, the CDR3 is TGTGCCAGCAGCCCCTTCGTAGACTATGAGCAGTTCTTC. Its protein is CASSPFVDYEQFF. This chain links TRBV7-9 with TRBJ2-1, with D hard to call. Germline CDR1 and CDR2: SEHNR and FQNEAQ (reference sequence). Trimming took 5 bases from V and 8 from J, leaving 13 bases between them. There are 13 residues in the CDR3.